The 21 T cell receptor beta chains presented below share a single source sample, sequenced in a study of CD8 T cells in ankylosing spondylitis. TCRdb called the 5' RACE reads again in MiXCR, with one record for every CDR3 protein. The data hold 150,000 to 250,000 distinct CDR3 sequences, with around 13% observed a single time. Material for sequencing was blood, either unsorted or a sorted T cell fraction (not recorded which). These receptors were obtained from a male donor with ankylosing spondylitis or in good health (not recorded which).

This clonotype was recorded a few times. J is TRBJ2-7 and V is TRBV7-9; D is unresolved. The ends were cut back, 2 bases at V and 5 bases at J, with 10 bases in the middle. This CDR3 has 13 residues. Germline V gene lookup returns CDR1 SEHNR and CDR2 FQNEAQ (reference sequence). This CDR3 is CASSLSGYDEQYF. CDR3 coding DNA: TGTGCCAGCAGCTTATCAGGTTACGACGAGCAGTACTTC.

The gene calls are TRBV19 and TRBJ1-5, with D tentatively TRBD1 (5 bases). The CDR3 has 17 residues. Germline V gene lookup returns CDR1 LNHDA and CDR2 SQIVND (reference sequence). Trimming cost V 5 bases and J 0 bases, with 17 bases left between them. The CDR3 nucleotides are TGTGCCAGTAGTTCCCTCGGGGGGATACCTAGCAATCAGCCCCAGCATTTT. It yields the protein CASSSLGGIPSNQPQHF. Drawing the rest from reference TRBV19 and TRBJ1-5, the complete variable domain is DGGITQSPKYLFRKEGQNVTLSCEQNLNHDAMYWYRQDPGQGLRLIYYSQIVNDFQKGDIAEGYSVSREKKESFPLTVTSAQKNPTAFYLCASSSLGGIPSNQPQHFGDGTRLSIL.

This clonotype has just a few counts. The chain combines TRBV2 with TRBJ1-1; no clear D gene. V was pared by 6 bases and J by 5 bases, with 13 bases between. The CDR3 spans 13 residues. Germline-derived CDR1 and CDR2 are SNHLY and FYNNEI. CDR3 DNA: TGTGCCAGCAGGGACGGGGTAAAAACTGAAGCTTTCTTT. Protein: CASRDGVKTEAFF.

This clonotype was counted many times. For the CDR3, the DNA is TGTGCCAGCAGCGGTCAAGAAAACATTCAGTACTTC. Its protein product is CASSGQENIQYF. This chain connects TRBV9 to TRBJ2-4; D remains unclear. The CDR3 extends over 12 amino acids. Looked up from germline, CDR1 is SGDLS and CDR2 is YYNGEE. V was cut by 3 bases and J by 5 bases, with 6 bases left in between.

This clonotype came up a few times. The CDR3 spells CAISDKPGGTYNSPLHF. DNA for the CDR3: TGTGCCATCAGTGACAAACCAGGGGGAACCTATAATTCACCCCTCCACTTT. The rearrangement joins TRBV10-3 to TRBJ1-6; 7 bases match TRBD1. The CDR3 runs to 17 residues. With V trimmed by 3 bases and J by 2 bases, 7 bases remained unmatched. Germline CDR1 and CDR2: ENHRY and SYGVKD.

This clonotype was detected a few times. This chain links TRBV29-1 with TRBJ2-1, with 11 bases matching TRBD2. CDR1 and CDR2 (germline): SQVTM, ANQGSEA. Germline trimming cut 6 bases from V and 6 bases from J; bases unmatched to any gene: 10. This CDR3 has 15 residues. The CDR3 reads CSVLLAGGHINEQFF. The DNA for the CDR3 is TGCAGCGTCCTTCTAGCGGGGGGCCATATCAATGAGCAGTTCTTC.

The chain is built from TRBV5-1 and TRBJ2-1; TRBD2 aligns across 9 bases. Germline assignment: CDR1 SGHRS and CDR2 YFSETQ. V lost 5 bases to trimming and J lost 4 bases; unmatched junction nucleotides: 10. CDR3 length: 16 residues. CDR3 sequence reads: CASSISLAGLYNEQFF. Written as DNA, the CDR3 is TGCGCCAGCAGTATCTCTCTAGCGGGACTATACAATGAGCAGTTCTTC.

This clonotype was seen repeatedly, ten times or more. The chain employs TRBV6-5 and TRBJ1-2; TRBD1 is a possible D gene (5 bases). The germline V and J ends were trimmed by 7 bases and 8 bases, with 20 bases remaining between them. The germline V gene encodes CDR1 MNHEY and CDR2 SVGAGI. The CDR3 length is 14 residues. Here the CDR3 reads CASTSGTALLGYTF. CDR3 DNA: TGTGCCAGCACTTCAGGGACCGCCCTTCTGGGCTACACCTTC.

The chain recombines TRBV5-1 with TRBJ1-5; D perhaps matches TRBD1 (5 bases). The V gene lost 4 bases and the J gene lost 5 bases, with 13 bases spanning the gap. Germline assignment: CDR1 SGHRS and CDR2 YFSETQ. The CDR3 totals 14 residues. The CDR3 DNA follows: TGCGCCAGCAGCCCCGGGACGGATTATCAGCCCCAGCATTTT. This gives the protein CASSPGTDYQPQHF.

This sequence joins TRBV5-1 and TRBJ1-1; D is perhaps TRBD1 (5 bases). The CDR3 spans 14 residues. V lost 4 bases to trimming and J lost 4 bases, with 14 bases between them. Germline values: CDR1 SGHRS, CDR2 YFSETQ. The CDR3 loop is CASSRGGSGTEAFF. The DNA of the CDR3 is TGCGCCAGCAGCCGGGGGGGGTCGGGCACTGAAGCTTTCTTT.

V and J are TRBV27 and TRBJ1-2, with a possible D match to TRBD1 (5 bases). Looked up from germline, CDR1 is MNHEY and CDR2 is SMNVEV (reference sequence). V lost 4 bases and J lost 6, with 12 bases in between. This CDR3 has 13 amino acids. CDR3 amino acids: CASSSSGGNGYTF. CDR3 sequence (DNA): TGTGCCAGCAGTTCATCCGGGGGGAATGGCTACACCTTC.

V is TRBV11-2 and J is TRBJ1-1; no reliable D call. Germline CDR1 reads SGHAT; CDR2 reads FQNNGV. This CDR3 comprises 15 residues. Trimming stripped 5 bases from V and 4 bases from J, with 17 bases between. The CDR3 sequence is CASSRYADFITEAFF. As DNA, the CDR3 is TGTGCCAGCAGCCGATACGCAGATTTTATCACTGAAGCTTTCTTT.

V gene TRBV30 combines with J gene TRBJ2-1; possible D gene TRBD2, 6 bases. CDR3 length: 15 residues. Germline assignment: CDR1 GTSNPN and CDR2 SVGIG (reference sequence). The V and J ends lost 2 bases and 2 bases respectively, with 13 bases between them. The CDR3 nucleotides are TGTGCCTGGAGTCGTACTAGCTCGCCCTACAATGAGCAGTTCTTC. Its protein product is CAWSRTSSPYNEQFF.

This clonotype was seen a few times. The chain joins TRBV6-1 to TRBJ2-3, with 11 bases fitting TRBD1. CDR1 and CDR2 (germline): MNHNS, SASEGT. The V segment lost 3 bases and the J segment 4 bases; nucleotides outside the gene matches: 6. This CDR3 spans 16 amino acids. Written as DNA, the CDR3 is TGTGCCAGCAGTGATCTGCCGGGACAGGGGGCAGATACGCAGTATTTT. The encoded protein is CASSDLPGQGADTQYF.

This clonotype was seen a few times. The gene calls are TRBV7-8 and TRBJ1-5, with D possibly TRBD1 on 6 matching bases. Trimming cost V 1 base and J 4 bases, with 11 bases left between them. CDR1 is SGHVS and CDR2 is FQNEAQ in the germline V gene. The length of the CDR3 is 15 residues. The DNA for the CDR3 is TGTGCCAGCAGCTTAGTCAGGGGTGGGAATCAGCCCCAGCATTTT. Its protein product is CASSLVRGGNQPQHF.

This clonotype was counted between two and nine times. The chain is built from TRBV7-9 and TRBJ1-2, with 7 bases matching TRBD1. This CDR3 region has 14 residues. With V trimmed by 5 bases and J by 13 bases, 16 bases remained unmatched. The germline CDR1 and CDR2 sequences are SEHNR and FQNEAQ (reference sequence). The CDR3 nucleotides are TGTGCCAGCAGCCCTACCCCACAGGGGCCGCAGACCACCTTC. Residues: CASSPTPQGPQTTF.

J is TRBJ2-7 and V is TRBV25-1; D is ambiguous. The CDR3 totals 14 residues. Germline V gives CDR1 MGHDK, CDR2 SYGVNS. Trimming shortened V by 0 bases and J by 1 base, and 7 bases separated the two germline ends. The CDR3 spells CASSEYGASYEQYF. In DNA, the CDR3 is TGTGCCAGCAGTGAATATGGAGCATCCTACGAGCAGTACTTC.

This clonotype occurred a few times. The rearrangement uses TRBV29-1 and TRBJ2-7, with TRBD1 matching 8 bases. Germline loops: CDR1 SQVTM, CDR2 ANQGSEA. Germline trimming cut 6 bases from V and 1 base from J; bases unmatched to any gene: 5. This CDR3 region has 13 residues. For the CDR3, the DNA is TGCAGCGTCTCGACAGGGGCGTCCTACGAGCAGTACTTC. Residues: CSVSTGASYEQYF.

This clonotype has only a few counts. The chain combines TRBV7-9 with TRBJ2-7; D may be TRBD1 (6 bases). The germline gives CDR1 SEHNR, CDR2 FQNEAQ (reference sequence). The V gene lost 3 bases and the J gene lost 2 bases, with 11 bases spanning the gap. The CDR3 runs to 14 residues. CDR3 nucleotide sequence: TGTGCCAGCAGCTTTGATGACAGGCCCTACGAGCAGTACTTC. Its protein product is CASSFDDRPYEQYF.

This clonotype occurred a few times. This chain links TRBV4-2 with TRBJ1-2; 7 positions agree with TRBD1. V shed 6 bases and J 8 bases; nucleotides not matched to a gene: 9. The CDR3 covers 13 residues. CDR1 and CDR2 from the germline V gene are LGHNA and YNFKEQ. The CDR3: CASRETRGNGYTF. The CDR3 DNA sequence: TGTGCCAGCAGGGAGACCAGGGGGAACGGCTACACCTTC.

This chain connects TRBV6-4 to TRBJ1-1; no reliable D call. The germline V gene has CDR1 MRHNA and CDR2 SNTAGT. Trimming removed 6 bases from V and 0 bases from J, with 8 bases in between. This CDR3 has 13 amino acids. The chain's CDR3 is CASSYTLNTEAFF. The CDR3 DNA is TGTGCCAGCAGCTACACATTGAACACTGAAGCTTTCTTT.